This TCR beta chain was obtained from a study of blood T cell repertoires in COVID-19. Looking at the study overall: Sample material is recorded as cDNA or gDNA derived from T cells, B-cell-depleted T cells, or PBMCs.

CDR1 is MRHNA, CDR2 SNTAGT, per germline. CDR3 length equals 12 residues. V trimming: 6 bases; J trimming: 10 bases; junction bases outside the gene matches: 6. In the original analysis: Scientists estimated how many nucleated cells there were by amplifying reference gene primers. Profiling relied on immunoSEQ multiplex PCR, and the TCRdb table lists in-frame clones only, not all of them. The DNA was the basis for D and trimming; V, J and clone size are from that table. Of around 300,000 clones listed, 89% are singletons. The rearrangement joins TRBV6-4 to TRBJ1-2, with 9 bases fitting TRBD1. The source material was peripheral blood. The sequence was collected from a man between 45 and 60 years old with acute or convalescent COVID-19. The chain's CDR3 is CASRPGQGIYTF. CDR3 DNA sequence: TGTGCCAGCAGACCCGGACAGGGGATCTACACCTTC.